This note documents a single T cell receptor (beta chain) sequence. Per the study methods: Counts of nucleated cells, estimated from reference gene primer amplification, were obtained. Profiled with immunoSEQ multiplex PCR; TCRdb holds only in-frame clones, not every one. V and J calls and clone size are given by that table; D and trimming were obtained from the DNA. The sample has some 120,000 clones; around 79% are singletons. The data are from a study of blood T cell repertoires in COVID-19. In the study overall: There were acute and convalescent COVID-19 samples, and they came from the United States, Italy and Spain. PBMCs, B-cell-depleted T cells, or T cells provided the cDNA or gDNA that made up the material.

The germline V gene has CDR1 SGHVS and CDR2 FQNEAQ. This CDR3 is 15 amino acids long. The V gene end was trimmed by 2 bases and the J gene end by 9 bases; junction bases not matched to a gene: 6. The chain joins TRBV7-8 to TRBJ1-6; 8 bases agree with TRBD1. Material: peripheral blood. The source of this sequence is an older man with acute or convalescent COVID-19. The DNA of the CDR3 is TGTGCCAGCAGCTTACGGTCAGGGGGCAGTTCACCCCTCCACTTT. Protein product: CASSLRSGGSSPLHF.